This T cell receptor (beta chain) was documented in a study of response to subunit inactivated influenza vaccine. Study observations and caveats: Each seasonal influenza vaccination recruits few new T cells, the authors suggested.

Each CDR3 protein gets one entry after TCRdb re-called the RT-PCR reads with MiXCR. The repertoire holds 600,000 to 700,000 distinct CDR3 sequences, around 15% seen once, with 7.5% to 8% in the top ten. Concerning this clonotype itself: Its antigen is as yet unknown.

Unmatched junction bases numbered 13, after V lost 7 bases and J lost 9 bases. The CDR3 runs to 15 residues. This material consisted of PBMCs from blood, taken approximately 15 days before vaccination. J is TRBJ2-5 and V is TRBV12-3 or TRBV12-4, with 11 bases matching TRBD1. The clonotype originates from a man aged 45-60 years who received an inactivated influenza vaccine. CDR3 nucleotides: TGTGCCAGCAACCCCGGGACAGGGGGACAAGGGGCCCAGTACTTC. This sequence encodes CASNPGTGGQGAQYF.